What follows are 21 T cell receptor beta chains derived from one specimen sequenced in a study of spatial heterogeneity in lung cancer. TCRdb reprocessed the 5' RACE reads with MiXCR, giving one entry per CDR3 protein. The table records around 75,000 distinct CDR3 sequences, 13% of them present only once. As to time point: sample taken at primary tumor resection. Extraction of whole RNA from tumor, nontumor lung or frozen PBMC preceded unsorted sequencing. The material sequenced was PBMCs, taken at surgery. All receptors derive from a male donor with early-stage non-small cell lung cancer.

This clonotype appeared a few times. This chain connects TRBV11-2 to TRBJ2-3; D perhaps matches TRBD1 (9 bases). The CDR3 has 16 residues. Per the germline V gene, CDR1 is SGHAT and CDR2 is FQNNGV. Trimming took off 6 bases at V and 2 bases at J, with 18 bases between the two ends. The CDR3 DNA reads TGTGCCAGCAGTTCGGGGGGGGACAGGGTCACAGATACGCAGTATTTT. Translated, it gives CASSSGGDRVTDTQYF.

This clonotype has ten or more counts. This chain uses TRBV7-6 with TRBJ1-1; the D is unclear. The CDR3 is 11 residues long. Germline V CDR1 and CDR2: SGHVS, FNYEAQ. Trimming took 3 bases from V and 4 from J, leaving 3 bases between them. This CDR3 is CASSFGTEAFF. The CDR3 bases are TGTGCCAGCAGCTTTGGCACTGAAGCTTTCTTT.

This clonotype was counted at least ten times. No conserved phenylalanine or tryptophan ends this CDR3, so it is likely a read error. The chain joins TRBV3-1 to TRBJ1-1; tentatively, D is TRBD1 (6 bases). Trimming shortened V by 2 bases and J by 5 bases, and 15 bases separated the two germline ends. Germline V gives CDR1 LGHDT, CDR2 YNNKEL (reference sequence). This CDR3 has 15 residues. The CDR3 loop reads CASSQPREGQTEAFS. In nucleotides, the CDR3 is TGTGCCAGCAGCCAACCCAGGGAAGGACAGACTGAAGCTTTCTCT.

Here the CDR3 DNA reads TGTGCCAGCTCATCACAGGGTTCCCGAGAGACCCAGTACTTC. Translation gives CASSSQGSRETQYF. The chain is built from TRBV18 and TRBJ2-5; tentatively, D is TRBD1 (6 bases). Trimming cost V 5 bases and J 4 bases, with 14 bases left between them. The CDR3 runs 14 residues. Looked up from germline, CDR1 is KGHSH and CDR2 is LQKENI.

In this sample, this clonotype turned up many times. The rearrangement links TRBV6-5 to TRBJ2-2; D gene ambiguous. This CDR3 is built from 12 residues. Trimming took off 6 bases at V and 7 bases at J, with 9 bases between the two ends. Germline CDR1 MNHEY, CDR2 SVGAGI. CDR3: CASSYTVGELFF. CDR3 coding DNA: TGTGCCAGCAGCTATACAGTCGGGGAGCTGTTTTTT.

The J gene is TRBJ1-2, the V gene TRBV9; unclear D gene. CDR1 and CDR2 (germline): SGDLS, YYNGEE. Trimming left V 2 bases short and J 7 bases short, with 18 bases between. The CDR3 consists of 15 residues. In nucleotides, the CDR3 is TGTGCCAGCAGCGTCGGAGTGGGATCTGGGCTTGGCTACACCTTC. Its protein is CASSVGVGSGLGYTF.

The CDR3 nucleotides are TGTGCCAGCAGTTACACGACTAGCGGTGCGCAGTATTTT. Translating gives CASSYTTSGAQYF. V is TRBV6-5 and J is TRBJ2-3; 9 nucleotides agree with TRBD2. Trimming removed 2 bases from V and 10 bases from J; junction bases left unmatched: 4. The germline gives CDR1 MNHEY, CDR2 SVGAGI. This CDR3 spans 13 amino acids.

This clonotype was counted many times. The chain has TRBV4-2 and TRBJ2-7, with TRBD1 matching over 8 bases. V lost 0 bases to trimming and J lost 3 bases; unmatched junction nucleotides: 10. CDR3 length equals 17 residues. Per germline, CDR1 LGHNA and CDR2 YNFKEQ. The CDR3 is CASSQEGLGTGYYEQYF. Written as DNA, the CDR3 is TGTGCCAGCAGCCAAGAAGGATTGGGGACAGGTTACTACGAGCAGTACTTC.

This chain links TRBV7-6 with TRBJ1-1, with D unclear. CDR3 length equals 13 residues. V was clipped by 5 bases and J by 1 base, with 8 bases between them. Germline V gives CDR1 SGHVS, CDR2 FNYEAQ. Here the CDR3 DNA reads TGTGCCAGCAGCCCCCTTCCGAACACTGAAGCTTTCTTT. As protein: CASSPLPNTEAFF.

This clonotype occurred a few times. The V and J genes are TRBV11-2 and TRBJ2-7; 7 nucleotides match TRBD2. The CDR3 sequence is 13 residues long. The trim removed 5 bases at V and 2 bases at J, leaving 3 bases unmatched. CDR1 and CDR2 from the germline V gene are SGHAT and FQNNGV. The CDR3 DNA reads as TGTGCCAGCAGCCCAGGGACTACCTACGAGCAGTACTTC. This codes for CASSPGTTYEQYF.

This clonotype has a count of ten or more. This chain joins TRBV10-3 and TRBJ1-1; D is ambiguous. The length of the CDR3 is 14 residues. Between the trimmed V and J ends, which lost 8 bases and 4 bases, there was a span of 17 bases. The V gene's germline CDR1 is ENHRY and CDR2 SYGVKD. The CDR3, as DNA: TGTGCCATCTTCGTAACACCTTGGGGCACTGAAGCTTTCTTT. As protein: CAIFVTPWGTEAFF.

The chain employs TRBV18 and TRBJ1-1; TRBD1 matches 12 bases. Germline V CDR1 and CDR2: KGHSH, LQKENI. CDR3 size: 16 residues. J was trimmed by 3 bases and V by 3 bases; bases with no gene match: 5. The CDR3 sequence is CASSPGTGGAYTEAFF. The CDR3 DNA follows: TGTGCCAGCTCACCCGGGACAGGGGGCGCTTACACTGAAGCTTTCTTT.

The chain combines TRBV29-1 with TRBJ2-3; 9 positions agree with TRBD1. The ends lost 2 bases at V and 6 bases at J; junction bases unmatched: 3. Germline V lookup: CDR1 SQVTM, CDR2 ANQGSEA. The CDR3 runs to 13 residues. The CDR3: CSVEYGTGDTQYF. The CDR3 nucleotides are TGCAGCGTTGAATACGGGACAGGGGATACGCAGTATTTT.

V is TRBV20-1 and J is TRBJ2-1; weak D call: TRBD1 (5 bases). The germline V gene encodes CDR1 DFQATT and CDR2 SNEGSKA (reference sequence). This CDR3 region has 11 residues. Deletions cut 5 bases from V and 4 bases from J, with 6 bases between. For the CDR3, the DNA is TGCAGTGCTTACAGGTACAATGAGCAGTTCTTC. Translation gives CSAYRYNEQFF.

This clonotype was counted only a few times. This chain joins TRBV20-1 and TRBJ1-1; D ambiguous. Deletions cut 3 bases from V and 1 base from J, with 12 bases between. CDR1 DFQATT and CDR2 SNEGSKA come from the germline V gene (reference sequence). There are 14 residues in the CDR3. In nucleotides, the CDR3 is TGCAGTGCTAGTCCGCGGGCAAAGAACACTGAAGCTTTCTTT. The encoded protein is CSASPRAKNTEAFF.

This clonotype came up a few times. The rearrangement joins TRBV19 to TRBJ2-2; D is unclear. The CDR3 covers 12 residues. Germline lookup yields CDR1 LNHDA and CDR2 SQIVND (reference sequence). V shed 5 bases and J shed 6 bases, with 7 bases lying between them. The CDR3 DNA sequence: TGTGCCAGTAGTCGGCCCTCCGGGGAGCTGTTTTTT. It specifies CASSRPSGELFF.

The chain recombines TRBV6-2 or TRBV6-3 with TRBJ2-7, with no clear D. Germline CDR1 reads MNHEY; CDR2 reads SVGEGT. Trimming took off 5 bases at V and 4 bases at J, with 6 bases between the two ends. This CDR3 spans 11 amino acids. The CDR3 spells CASSDQYEQYF. The CDR3 nucleotides are TGTGCCAGCAGTGACCAATACGAGCAGTACTTC.

The chain employs TRBV9 and TRBJ2-7, with 7 bases identical to TRBD1. The length of the CDR3 is 14 residues. Germline CDR1 is SGDLS and CDR2 is YYNGEE. V lost 4 bases to trimming and J lost 6 bases; unmatched junction nucleotides: 10. This CDR3 is CASSPQTGQSEQYF. CDR3 bases: TGTGCCAGCAGCCCCCAGACAGGGCAAAGCGAGCAGTACTTC.

There are many counts of this clonotype. The chain is built from TRBV7-7 and TRBJ2-1; D not resolved. This CDR3 is built from 14 residues. V lost 1 base and J lost 1, with 5 bases in between. Germline loops: CDR1 SSHAT, CDR2 FNYEAQ (reference sequence). As DNA, the CDR3 is TGTGCCAGCAGCTTAGGACTGTCCTACAATGAGCAGTTCTTC. It specifies CASSLGLSYNEQFF.

A few counts support this clonotype. The V call is TRBV19, the J call TRBJ2-7, with 8 bases fitting TRBD2. The CDR3 is 15 residues long. V lost 4 bases, J lost 2 bases, and 7 bases stayed unmatched. Germline V gives CDR1 LNHDA, CDR2 SQIVND (reference sequence). CDR3 sequence (DNA): TGTGCCAGTAGTAAAGGGCGGGAGGCTCCCTACGAGCAGTACTTC. It codes for CASSKGREAPYEQYF.

This clonotype came up a few times. The rearrangement joins TRBV29-1 to TRBJ2-2, with D maybe TRBD2 (5 bases). Germline CDR1 and CDR2: SQVTM and ANQGSEA. Trimming stripped 5 bases from V and 6 bases from J, with 16 bases between. The CDR3 is 14 amino acids. The CDR3 bases are TGCAGCGTTCGGCAGGAGGACTGGGCCGGGGAGCTGTTTTTT. Protein product: CSVRQEDWAGELFF.